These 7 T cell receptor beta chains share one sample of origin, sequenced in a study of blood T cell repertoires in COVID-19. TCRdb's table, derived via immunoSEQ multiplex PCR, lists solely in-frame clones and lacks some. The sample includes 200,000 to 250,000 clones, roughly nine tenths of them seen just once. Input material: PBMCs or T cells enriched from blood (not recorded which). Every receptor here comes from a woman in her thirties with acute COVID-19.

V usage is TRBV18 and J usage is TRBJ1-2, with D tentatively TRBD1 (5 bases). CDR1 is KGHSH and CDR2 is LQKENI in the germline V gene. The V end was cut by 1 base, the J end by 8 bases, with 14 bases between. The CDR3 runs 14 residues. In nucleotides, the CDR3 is TGTGCCAGCTCACCACTGGGCAGGGAATGGGGCTACACCTTC. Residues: CASSPLGREWGYTF.

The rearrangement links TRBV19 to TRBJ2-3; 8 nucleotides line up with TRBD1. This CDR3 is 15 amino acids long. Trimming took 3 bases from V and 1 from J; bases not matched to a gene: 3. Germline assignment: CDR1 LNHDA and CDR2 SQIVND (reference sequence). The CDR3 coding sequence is TGTGCCAGTAGTATCCCAGGGGGCGGCACAGATACGCAGTATTTT. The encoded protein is CASSIPGGGTDTQYF. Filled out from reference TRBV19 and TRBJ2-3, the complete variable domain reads DGGITQSPKYLFRKEGQNVTLSCEQNLNHDAMYWYRQDPGQGLRLIYYSQIVNDFQKGDIAEGYSVSREKKESFPLTVTSAQKNPTAFYLCASSIPGGGTDTQYFGPGTRLTVL.

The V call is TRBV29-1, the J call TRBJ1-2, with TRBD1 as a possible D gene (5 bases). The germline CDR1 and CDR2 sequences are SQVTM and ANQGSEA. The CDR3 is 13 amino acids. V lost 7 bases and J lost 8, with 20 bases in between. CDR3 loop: CSDDRDSTGGYTF. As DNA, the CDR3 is TGCAGCGATGACCGGGACTCAACGGGAGGCTACACCTTC.

CDR3 in DNA: TGTGCCAGCAGCCCAAATAGCAGGGTCCAAGAGACCCAGTACTTC. This sequence encodes CASSPNSRVQETQYF. This sequence joins TRBV3-1 (or the pseudogene TRBV3-2) and TRBJ2-5; D possibly corresponds to TRBD1 (5 bases). V lost 4 bases, J lost 1 base, and 13 bases lay in between. Germline CDR1 and CDR2: LGHDT and YNNKEL (reference sequence). The CDR3 sequence is 15 residues long.

The CDR3 coding sequence is TGTGCCAGCAGTTTGGCAGGGGACTCCTACGAGCAGTACTTC. Translated: CASSLAGDSYEQYF. This sequence joins TRBV28 and TRBJ2-7; a weak D match, TRBD1 (6 bases). Trimming took off 3 bases at V and 0 bases at J, with 9 bases between the two ends. There are 14 residues in the CDR3. From germline, CDR1 is MDHEN and CDR2 SYDVKM. Full variable domain (missing parts from reference TRBV28 and TRBJ2-7): DVKVTQSSRYLVKRTGEKVFLECVQDMDHENMFWYRQDPGLGLRLIYFSYDVKMKEKGDIPEGYSVSREKKERFSLILESASTNQTSMYLCASSLAGDSYEQYFGPGTRLTVT.

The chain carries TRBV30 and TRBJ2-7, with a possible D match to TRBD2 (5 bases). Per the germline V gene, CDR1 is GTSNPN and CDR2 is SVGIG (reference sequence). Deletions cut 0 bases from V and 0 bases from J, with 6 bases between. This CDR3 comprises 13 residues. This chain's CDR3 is CAWSVGVSYEQYF. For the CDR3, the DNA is TGTGCCTGGAGTGTCGGGGTCTCCTACGAGCAGTACTTC.

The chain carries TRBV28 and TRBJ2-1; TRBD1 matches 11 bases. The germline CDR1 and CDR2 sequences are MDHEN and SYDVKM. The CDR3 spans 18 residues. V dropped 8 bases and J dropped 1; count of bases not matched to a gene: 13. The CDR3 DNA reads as TGTGCCAGCTACACCCTGGGGGACAGGGGGATATCCTACAATGAGCAGTTCTTC. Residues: CASYTLGDRGISYNEQFF.